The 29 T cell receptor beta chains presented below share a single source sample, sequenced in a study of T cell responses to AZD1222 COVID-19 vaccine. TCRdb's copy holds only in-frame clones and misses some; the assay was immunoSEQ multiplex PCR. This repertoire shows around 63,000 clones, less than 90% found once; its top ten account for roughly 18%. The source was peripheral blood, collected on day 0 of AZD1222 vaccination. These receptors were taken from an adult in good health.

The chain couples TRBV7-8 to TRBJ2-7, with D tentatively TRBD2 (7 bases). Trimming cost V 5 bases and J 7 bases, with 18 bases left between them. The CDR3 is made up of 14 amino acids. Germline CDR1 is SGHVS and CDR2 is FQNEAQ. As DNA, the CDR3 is TGTGCCAGCAGCCGCCTGGGGGGGGCGGGAGAGCAGTACTTC. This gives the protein CASSRLGGAGEQYF.

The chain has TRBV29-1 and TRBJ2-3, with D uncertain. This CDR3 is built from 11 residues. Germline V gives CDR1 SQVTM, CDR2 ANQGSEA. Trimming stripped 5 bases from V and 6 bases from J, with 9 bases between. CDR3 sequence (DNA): TGCAGCGTTCCCAAGGCGGATACGCAGTATTTT. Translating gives CSVPKADTQYF.

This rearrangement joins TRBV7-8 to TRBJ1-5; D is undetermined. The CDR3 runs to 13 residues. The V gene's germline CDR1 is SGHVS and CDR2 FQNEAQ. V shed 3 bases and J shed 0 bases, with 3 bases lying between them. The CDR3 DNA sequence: TGTGCCAGCAGCTTGGATAGCAATCAGCCCCAGCATTTT. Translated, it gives CASSLDSNQPQHF.

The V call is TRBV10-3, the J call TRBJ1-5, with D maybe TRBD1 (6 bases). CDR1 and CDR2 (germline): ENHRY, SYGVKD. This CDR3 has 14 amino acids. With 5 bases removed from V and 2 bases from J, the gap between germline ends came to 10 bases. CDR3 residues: CAISRGAGNQPQHF. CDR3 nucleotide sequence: TGTGCCATCAGTAGGGGGGCTGGCAATCAGCCCCAGCATTTT.

This chain's CDR3 is CASSHYPNTEAFF. The DNA of the CDR3 is TGTGCCAGCAGCCATTACCCGAACACTGAAGCTTTCTTT. The chain recombines TRBV3-1 (or the pseudogene TRBV3-2) with TRBJ1-1; D not resolved. V shed 3 bases and J shed 1 base, with 6 bases lying between them. Germline CDR1 reads LGHDT; CDR2 reads YNNKEL (reference sequence). The CDR3 runs to 13 residues.

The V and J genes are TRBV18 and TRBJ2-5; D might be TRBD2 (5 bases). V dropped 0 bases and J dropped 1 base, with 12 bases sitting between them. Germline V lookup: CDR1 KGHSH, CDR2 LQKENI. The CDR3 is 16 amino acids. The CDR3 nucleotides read TGTGCCAGCTCACCACCTAAATCAGGACTCCAAGAGACCCAGTACTTC. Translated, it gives CASSPPKSGLQETQYF.

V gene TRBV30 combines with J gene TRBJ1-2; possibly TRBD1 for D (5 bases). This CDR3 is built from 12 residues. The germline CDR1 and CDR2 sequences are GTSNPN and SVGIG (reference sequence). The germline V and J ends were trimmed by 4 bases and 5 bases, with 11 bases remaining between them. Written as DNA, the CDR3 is TGTGCCTGGATTCGGGGGGGATATGGCTACACCTTC. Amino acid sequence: CAWIRGGYGYTF.

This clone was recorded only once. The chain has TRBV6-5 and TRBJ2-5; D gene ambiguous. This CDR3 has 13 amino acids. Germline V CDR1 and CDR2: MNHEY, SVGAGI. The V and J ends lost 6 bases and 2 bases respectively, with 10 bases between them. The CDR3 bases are TGTGCCAGCAGACTGGGTTCTCAAGAGACCCAGTACTTC. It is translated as CASRLGSQETQYF.

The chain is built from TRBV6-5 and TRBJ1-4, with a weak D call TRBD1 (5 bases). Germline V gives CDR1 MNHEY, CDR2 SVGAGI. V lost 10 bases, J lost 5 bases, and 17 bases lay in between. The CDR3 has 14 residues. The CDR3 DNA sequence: TGTGCCACCCTCCAGTTAGGGGAAAATGAAAAACTGTTTTTT. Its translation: CATLQLGENEKLFF.

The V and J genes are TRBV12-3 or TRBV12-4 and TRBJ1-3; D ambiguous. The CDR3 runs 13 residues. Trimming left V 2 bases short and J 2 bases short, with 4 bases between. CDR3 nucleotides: TGTGCCAGCAGTTTAATACCTGGAAACACCATATATTTT. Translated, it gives CASSLIPGNTIYF.

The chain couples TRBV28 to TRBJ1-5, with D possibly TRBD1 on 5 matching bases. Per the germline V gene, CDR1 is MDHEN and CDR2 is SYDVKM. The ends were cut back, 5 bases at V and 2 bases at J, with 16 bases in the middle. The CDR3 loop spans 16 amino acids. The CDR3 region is CASSRGIGRGNQPQHF. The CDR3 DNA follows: TGTGCCAGCAGTAGGGGAATAGGGAGAGGCAATCAGCCCCAGCATTTT.

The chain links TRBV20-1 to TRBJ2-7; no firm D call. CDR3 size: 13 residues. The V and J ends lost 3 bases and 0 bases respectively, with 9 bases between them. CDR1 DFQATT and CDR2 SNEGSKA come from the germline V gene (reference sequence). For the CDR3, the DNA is TGCAGTGCTAGTTCGGCTAGCTCCTACGAGCAGTACTTC. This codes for CSASSASSYEQYF.

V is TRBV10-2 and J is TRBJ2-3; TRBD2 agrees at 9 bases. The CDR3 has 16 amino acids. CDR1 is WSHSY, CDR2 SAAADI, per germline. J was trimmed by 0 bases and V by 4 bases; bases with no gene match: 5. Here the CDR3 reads CASSAPSGGSTDTQYF. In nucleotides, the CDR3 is TGCGCCAGCAGTGCTCCGAGCGGGGGGAGCACAGATACGCAGTATTTT.

The CDR3 loop is CASGSGHTRRKLFF. The CDR3 coding sequence is TGTGCTAGTGGTTCCGGGCACACAAGGCGAAAACTGTTTTTT. The V and J genes are TRBV12-5 and TRBJ1-4; D is unresolved. The CDR3 extends over 14 amino acids. Germline V lookup: CDR1 LGHNT, CDR2 FRNRAP. V was cut by 4 bases and J by 10 bases, with 16 bases left in between.

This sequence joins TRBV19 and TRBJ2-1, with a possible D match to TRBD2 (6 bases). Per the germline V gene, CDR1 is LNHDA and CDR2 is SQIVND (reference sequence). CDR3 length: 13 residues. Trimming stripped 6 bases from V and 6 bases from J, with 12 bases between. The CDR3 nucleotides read TGTGCCAGTAGCACCGGAGGGATCAATGAGCAGTTCTTC. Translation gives CASSTGGINEQFF.

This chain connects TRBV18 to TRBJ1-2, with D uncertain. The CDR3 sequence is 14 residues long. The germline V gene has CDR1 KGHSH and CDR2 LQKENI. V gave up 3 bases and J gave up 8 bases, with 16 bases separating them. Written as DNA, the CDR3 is TGTGCCAGCTCACCTCAGGACGGGCCGGGCGGCTACACCTTC. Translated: CASSPQDGPGGYTF.

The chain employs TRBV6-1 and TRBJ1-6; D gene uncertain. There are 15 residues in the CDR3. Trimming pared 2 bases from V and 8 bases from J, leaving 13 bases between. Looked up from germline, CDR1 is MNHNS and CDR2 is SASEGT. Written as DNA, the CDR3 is TGTGCCAGCAGTGAAAATTTTGGGGTCTATTCACCCCTCCACTTT. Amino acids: CASSENFGVYSPLHF.

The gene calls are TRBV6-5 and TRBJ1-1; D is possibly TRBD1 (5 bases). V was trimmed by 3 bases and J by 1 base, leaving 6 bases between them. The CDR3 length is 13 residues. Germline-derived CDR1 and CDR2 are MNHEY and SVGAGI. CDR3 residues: CASSYRGNTEAFF. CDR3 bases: TGTGCCAGCAGTTATAGGGGGAACACTGAAGCTTTCTTT.

CDR3 loop: CASISGTDFNYGYTF. CDR3 sequence (DNA): TGTGCCAGCATAAGTGGGACAGATTTTAACTATGGCTACACCTTC. The rearrangement uses TRBV25-1 and TRBJ1-2; 7 positions agree with TRBD1. This CDR3 is built from 15 residues. CDR1 MGHDK and CDR2 SYGVNS come from the germline V gene. V trimming: 7 bases; J trimming: 1 base; junction bases outside the gene matches: 9.

The CDR3 spells CASSSEDLNTEAFF. In DNA, the CDR3 is TGTGCCAGCAGCTCGGAGGATTTGAACACTGAAGCTTTCTTT. The chain is built from TRBV5-4 and TRBJ1-1; D is ambiguous. CDR3 length: 14 residues. Germline V gene sequence: CDR1 SGHNT, CDR2 YYREEE (reference sequence). V gave up 3 bases and J gave up 0 bases, with 9 bases separating them.

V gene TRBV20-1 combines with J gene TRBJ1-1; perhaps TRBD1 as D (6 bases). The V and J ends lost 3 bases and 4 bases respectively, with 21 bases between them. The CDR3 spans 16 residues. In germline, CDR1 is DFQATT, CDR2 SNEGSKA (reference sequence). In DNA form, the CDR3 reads TGCAGTGCTAGTAGGGGGTCCGGGGGTGGCAGCACTGAAGCTTTCTTT. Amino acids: CSASRGSGGGSTEAFF.

The DNA of the CDR3 is TGCGCCAGCCGGGACTCCTCCTACAATGAGCAGTTCTTC. Amino acid sequence: CASRDSSYNEQFF. V is TRBV10-2 and J is TRBJ2-1; D is possibly TRBD2 (6 bases). Per the germline V gene, CDR1 is WSHSY and CDR2 is SAAADI. This CDR3 contains 13 residues. V was trimmed by 8 bases and J by 0 bases, leaving 8 bases between them.

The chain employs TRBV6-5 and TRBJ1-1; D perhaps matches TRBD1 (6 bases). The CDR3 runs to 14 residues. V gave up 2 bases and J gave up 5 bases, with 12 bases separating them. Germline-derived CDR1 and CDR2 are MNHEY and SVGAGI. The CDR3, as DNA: TGTGCCAGCAGTTACATCGGAGGGGGTACTGAAGCTTTCTTT. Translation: CASSYIGGGTEAFF.

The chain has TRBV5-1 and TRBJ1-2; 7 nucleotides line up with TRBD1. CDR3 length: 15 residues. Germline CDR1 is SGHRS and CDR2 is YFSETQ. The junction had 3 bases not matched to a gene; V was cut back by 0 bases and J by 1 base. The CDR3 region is CASSLDQGGNYGYTF. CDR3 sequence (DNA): TGCGCCAGCAGCTTGGACCAGGGGGGTAACTATGGCTACACCTTC.

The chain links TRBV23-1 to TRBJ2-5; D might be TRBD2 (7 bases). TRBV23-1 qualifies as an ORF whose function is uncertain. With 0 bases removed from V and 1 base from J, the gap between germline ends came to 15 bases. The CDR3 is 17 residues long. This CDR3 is CASSQSFRGARQETQYF. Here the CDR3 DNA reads TGCGCCAGCAGTCAATCGTTCCGGGGGGCTCGCCAAGAGACCCAGTACTTC.

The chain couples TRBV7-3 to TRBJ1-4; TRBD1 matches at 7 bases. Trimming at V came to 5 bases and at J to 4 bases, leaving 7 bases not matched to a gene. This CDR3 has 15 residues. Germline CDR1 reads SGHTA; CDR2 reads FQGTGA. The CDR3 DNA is TGTGCCAGCAGCCGTACAGGGGCGAATAATGAAAAACTGTTTTTT. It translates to CASSRTGANNEKLFF.

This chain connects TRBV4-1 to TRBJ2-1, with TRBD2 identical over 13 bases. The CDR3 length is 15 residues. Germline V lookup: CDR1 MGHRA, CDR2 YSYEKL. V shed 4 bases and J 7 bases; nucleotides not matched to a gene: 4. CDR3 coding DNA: TGCGCCAGCAGCCCGGGACTAGCGGGGTATAATGAGCAGTTCTTC. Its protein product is CASSPGLAGYNEQFF.

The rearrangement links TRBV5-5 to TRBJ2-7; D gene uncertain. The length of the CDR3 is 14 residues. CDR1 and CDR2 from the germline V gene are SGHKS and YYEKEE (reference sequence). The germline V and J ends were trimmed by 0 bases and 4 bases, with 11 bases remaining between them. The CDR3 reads CASSLDGIPYEQYF. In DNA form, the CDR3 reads TGTGCCAGCAGCTTGGATGGAATACCTTACGAGCAGTACTTC.

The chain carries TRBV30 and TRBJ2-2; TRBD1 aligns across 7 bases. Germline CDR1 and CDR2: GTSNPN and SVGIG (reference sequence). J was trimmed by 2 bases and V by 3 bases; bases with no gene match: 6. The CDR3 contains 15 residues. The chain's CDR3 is CAWSQTGINTGELFF. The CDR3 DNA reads TGTGCCTGGAGCCAGACAGGGATCAACACCGGGGAGCTGTTTTTT.